Each of the 24 T cell receptor beta chains below was sequenced from the same sample in a study of blood T cell repertoires in COVID-19. The table came from immunoSEQ multiplex PCR; TCRdb's copy has only in-frame clones and leaves some out. The table has 45,000 or so clones, about 90% seen once; the top ten hold about 9%. The sequenced sample was peripheral blood. The receptors originated from a human donor in a cohort sampled during active COVID-19.

The table lists this clone with a count of one. The rearrangement joins TRBV14 to TRBJ2-5; the D is unclear. This CDR3 comprises 14 residues. V was shortened by 5 bases and J by 0 bases, with 10 bases between the two germline ends. Germline assignment: CDR1 SGHDN and CDR2 FVKESK. CDR3 DNA sequence: TGTGCCAGCAGCTCGCTCCAGTACCAAGAGACCCAGTACTTC. Translating gives CASSSLQYQETQYF.

The gene calls are TRBV7-2 and TRBJ1-2; 7 bases are shared with TRBD1. This CDR3 contains 15 residues. V shed 3 bases and J 4 bases; nucleotides not matched to a gene: 8. Germline V CDR1 and CDR2: SGHTA, FQGNSA. The CDR3 DNA sequence: TGTGCCAGCAGCTTTAGAAACAGGGGCGTCTATGGCTACACCTTC. It translates to CASSFRNRGVYGYTF.

The table lists this clone with a count of one. This chain joins TRBV11-2 and TRBJ2-3; 9 nucleotides line up with TRBD2. J gave up 6 bases and V 0 bases, and 10 bases lay outside the gene matches. The CDR3 totals 17 residues. Germline CDR1 is SGHAT and CDR2 is FQNNGV. CDR3 DNA sequence: TGTGCCAGCAGCTTAGATCCCCGGACTAGCGCATCCGATACGCAGTATTTT. Amino acids: CASSLDPRTSASDTQYF. Variable domain in full (rest from reference TRBV11-2 and TRBJ2-3): EAGVAQSPRYKIIEKRQSVAFWCNPISGHATLYWYQQILGQGPKLLIQFQNNGVVDDSQLPKDRFSAERLKGVDSTLKIQPAKLEDSAVYLCASSLDPRTSASDTQYFGPGTRLTVL.

The V call is TRBV19, the J call TRBJ1-6; D is undetermined. Trimming removed 6 bases from V and 9 bases from J, with 18 bases in between. Germline V gene data show CDR1 as LNHDA and CDR2 as SQIVND (reference sequence). CDR3 size: 15 residues. The CDR3 DNA is TGTGCCAGTAGACGCCGAGGCGGAGAGAGTTCACCCCTCCACTTT. This encodes CASRRRGGESSPLHF.

The genes are TRBV19 and TRBJ1-5; 7 bases fit TRBD1. Germline CDR1 and CDR2: LNHDA and SQIVND (reference sequence). The CDR3 totals 15 residues. J lost 4 bases, V lost 5 bases, and 8 bases had no gene match. The CDR3 loop reads CASSPYRGPNQPQHF. In DNA, the CDR3 is TGTGCCAGTAGTCCGTACAGGGGTCCTAATCAGCCCCAGCATTTT.

V usage is TRBV6-2 or TRBV6-3 and J usage is TRBJ2-2, with D possibly matching TRBD2 (5 bases). Germline CDR1 and CDR2: MNHEY and SVGEGT. This CDR3 has 17 residues. Trimming pared 0 bases from V and 3 bases from J, leaving 14 bases between. CDR3 amino acids: CASSYSREPSYTGELFF. The CDR3 DNA reads as TGTGCCAGCAGTTACTCTAGGGAGCCTTCCTACACCGGGGAGCTGTTTTTT.

This clone was observed a few times. This sequence joins TRBV6-2 or TRBV6-3 and TRBJ2-7, with D possibly matching TRBD1 (6 bases). This CDR3 has 17 amino acids. Trimming pared 0 bases from V and 0 bases from J, leaving 15 bases between. Germline V gene data show CDR1 as MNHEY and CDR2 as SVGEGT. The CDR3 nucleotides are TGTGCCAGCAGTTACTCGATTCGAGGGGGAGCCTCCTACGAGCAGTACTTC. It yields the protein CASSYSIRGGASYEQYF.

The chain joins TRBV4-1 to TRBJ2-7; 11 nucleotides match TRBD1. The V gene end was trimmed by 4 bases and the J gene end by 4 bases; junction bases not matched to a gene: 3. This CDR3 contains 14 residues. Germline CDR1 reads MGHRA; CDR2 reads YSYEKL. CDR3 DNA: TGCGCCAGCAGCCGTGGGACAGGGGGTTACGAGCAGTACTTC. It translates to CASSRGTGGYEQYF.

This clone showed up just a few times. The chain has TRBV7-9 and TRBJ1-6, with a tentative D call TRBD1 (6 bases). Trimming left V 4 bases short and J 4 bases short, with 11 bases between. CDR1 is SEHNR, CDR2 FQNEAQ, per germline (reference sequence). CDR3 length equals 15 residues. The CDR3 sequence: CASSWGPAYNSPLHF. The CDR3 DNA reads as TGTGCCAGCAGCTGGGGGCCAGCGTATAATTCACCCCTCCACTTT. Full variable domain (remainder filled in from reference TRBV7-9 and TRBJ1-6): DTGVSQNPRHKITKRGQNVTFRCDPISEHNRLYWYRQTLGQGPEFLTYFQNEAQLEKSRLLSDRFSAERPKGSFSTLEIQRTEQGDSAMYLCASSWGPAYNSPLHFGNGTRLTVT.

The V gene is TRBV18, the J gene TRBJ2-5; possible D gene TRBD2, 5 bases. Germline V lookup: CDR1 KGHSH, CDR2 LQKENI. CDR3 size: 12 residues. Trimming cost V 7 bases and J 1 base, with 7 bases left between them. DNA for the CDR3: TGTGCCAGCTTCGGAGGCCAAGAGACCCAGTACTTC. Its translation is CASFGGQETQYF.

DNA of the CDR3: TGCGCCAGCAGCCGGAGAGCGGGGGAGGGCAAAAACATTCAGTACTTC. It codes for CASSRRAGEGKNIQYF. This chain links TRBV4-1 with TRBJ2-4; TRBD2 matches at 8 bases. The CDR3 loop spans 16 amino acids. Trimming cost V 4 bases and J 3 bases; bases outside gene matches: 8. The V gene's germline CDR1 is MGHRA and CDR2 YSYEKL.

The rearrangement joins TRBV10-3 to TRBJ1-2; no definite D call. Germline V gene sequence: CDR1 ENHRY, CDR2 SYGVKD. CDR3 size: 13 residues. V dropped 2 bases and J dropped 8 bases, with 12 bases sitting between them. CDR3 in DNA: TGTGCCATCAGTGAGGAGGGCAGCACAGGCTACACCTTC. This encodes CAISEEGSTGYTF.

This chain's CDR3 is CASSLIDRGWEDTQYF. The CDR3 bases are TGTGCCAGCAGCTTAATTGACAGGGGGTGGGAAGATACGCAGTATTTT. V usage is TRBV7-9 and J usage is TRBJ2-3, with 9 bases identical to TRBD1. CDR3 length: 16 residues. V lost 2 bases, J lost 5 bases, and 8 bases stayed unmatched. Germline CDR1 SEHNR, CDR2 FQNEAQ (reference sequence).

V gene TRBV6-5 combines with J gene TRBJ1-5; 7 bases are shared with TRBD1. The germline V gene encodes CDR1 MNHEY and CDR2 SVGAGI. The length of the CDR3 is 14 residues. The V gene end was trimmed by 6 bases and the J gene end by 0 bases; junction bases not matched to a gene: 2. The DNA of the CDR3 is TGTGCCAGCAGGGGGGACAGTAGCAATCAGCCCCAGCATTTT. Amino acid sequence: CASRGDSSNQPQHF.

The chain has TRBV19 and TRBJ2-4; 12 bases map to TRBD1. The J segment lost 9 bases and the V segment lost 5 bases, leaving 8 bases of the junction unmatched. In germline, CDR1 is LNHDA, CDR2 SQIVND (reference sequence). CDR3 length: 15 residues. In DNA, the CDR3 is TGTGCCAGTAGTGCCCCGGGACAGGGGGCTGGCATTCAGTACTTC. It translates to CASSAPGQGAGIQYF.

The CDR3 DNA reads as TGTGCCACCGCTACTCTGCGGGGGGCTTCCTACGAGCAGTACTTC. Translation: CATATLRGASYEQYF. V gene TRBV24-1 combines with J gene TRBJ2-7; 8 bases fit TRBD2. Germline CDR1 reads KGHDR; CDR2 reads SFDVKD. The CDR3 covers 15 residues. V lost 9 bases and J lost 1; bases outside the gene matches: 10.

The chain links TRBV11-3 to TRBJ2-1, with 10 bases identical to TRBD2. Germline CDR1 and CDR2: SGHNT and YENEEA. Germline trimming cut 8 bases from V and 4 bases from J; bases unmatched to any gene: 5. The CDR3 runs to 14 residues. The CDR3 sequence: CASGRSGGYNEQFF. The CDR3 nucleotides are TGTGCCAGCGGCCGTAGCGGGGGGTACAATGAGCAGTTCTTC.

The chain has TRBV11-1 and TRBJ2-3; 10 bases agree with TRBD2. CDR1 and CDR2 (germline): SGHAT, FQDESV (reference sequence). This CDR3 contains 14 residues. V lost 5 bases to trimming and J lost 3 bases; unmatched junction nucleotides: 2. The CDR3 bases are TGTGCCAGCAGCAGCGGGGGGGTAACAGATACGCAGTATTTT. The encoded protein is CASSSGGVTDTQYF.

The chain links TRBV5-6 to TRBJ1-1; D is unresolved. The germline V gene has CDR1 SGHDT and CDR2 YYEEEE. Trimming shortened V by 4 bases and J by 2 bases, and 6 bases separated the two germline ends. This CDR3 comprises 12 residues. CDR3 coding DNA: TGTGCCAGCAGCAACTTCAACACTGAAGCTTTCTTT. Its protein is CASSNFNTEAFF.

In its sample, this clone was seen once. V usage is TRBV11-3 and J usage is TRBJ2-1; 9 bases are shared with TRBD2. CDR3 length: 15 amino acids. Trimming took 5 bases from V and 4 from J; bases not matched to a gene: 6. Germline-derived CDR1 and CDR2 are SGHNT and YENEEA. CDR3 sequence (DNA): TGTGCCAGCAGCCTTAGCGGGGGAGAGTACAATGAGCAGTTCTTC. Its protein product is CASSLSGGEYNEQFF.

The rearrangement joins TRBV12-5 to TRBJ1-2, with 11 nucleotides matching TRBD1. Per the germline V gene, CDR1 is LGHNT and CDR2 is FRNRAP. Trimming at V came to 3 bases and at J to 8 bases, leaving 8 bases not matched to a gene. The length of the CDR3 is 15 residues. The CDR3 DNA is TGTGCTAGTGGTTTTTTCGGACAGGGGGCGGGAGGCTACACCTTC. Its protein product is CASGFFGQGAGGYTF.

The chain has TRBV3-1 (or the pseudogene TRBV3-2) and TRBJ2-1; unclear D gene. This CDR3 region has 11 residues. V was clipped by 3 bases and J by 7 bases, with 4 bases between them. Germline V gene lookup returns CDR1 LGHDT and CDR2 YNNKEL (reference sequence). CDR3 sequence: CASSHFNEQFF. The CDR3 DNA is TGTGCCAGCAGCCACTTTAATGAGCAGTTCTTC.

The chain recombines TRBV7-2 with TRBJ2-6; weak D call: TRBD2 (5 bases). Germline V gene sequence: CDR1 SGHTA, CDR2 FQGNSA. V was pared by 2 bases and J by 4 bases, with 15 bases between. The CDR3 consists of 17 residues. The CDR3 loop is CASSLNYRPGGANVLTF. The CDR3 DNA reads TGTGCCAGCAGCTTAAATTACCGGCCGGGAGGGGCCAACGTCCTGACTTTC.

This chain uses TRBV10-3 with TRBJ2-7, with 8 nucleotides matching TRBD1. V lost 2 bases and J lost 5; bases outside the gene matches: 8. Germline V CDR1 and CDR2: ENHRY, SYGVKD. This CDR3 is built from 15 residues. This CDR3 reads CAISEGQGGGNEQYF. For the CDR3, the DNA is TGTGCCATCAGTGAGGGACAGGGCGGAGGTAACGAGCAGTACTTC.